Listed below are T cell receptor beta chains from one sample, sequenced in a study of breast tumors, draining lymph nodes, adjacent tissues. A single record per CDR3 protein comes from TCRdb applying MiXCR to the multiplex PCR reads. The table lists tens of thousands of distinct CDR3 sequences, approximately 63% of them singletons. Material for sequencing was tumor-adjacent breast tissue. These receptors all stem from a female donor with breast cancer. Some clones in this sample may be carry-over from other donors' samples. The CDR3 runs from the conserved cysteine through the conserved F or W. The D gene is left open where the match is weak. Only some rows state a clone size, as once, few, many or a class for expanded clones.

size,D,J,V,CDR3,DNA
NA,NA,TRBJ2-7,TRBV2,CASSGQAESYEQYF,TGTGCCAGCAGTGGACAGGCAGAATCCTACGAGCAGTACTTC
NA,NA,TRBJ2-1,TRBV19,CASNLEGSISYNEQFF,TGTGCCAGTAACTTGGAGGGATCCATCTCCTACAATGAGCAGTTCTTC
NA,NA,TRBJ2-3,TRBV20-1,CSALSNRVGTDTQYF,TGCAGTGCTTTGAGCAACAGGGTCGGCACAGATACGCAGTATTTT
NA,TRBD2,TRBJ2-2,TRBV20-1,CSARVAGEGTGELFF,TGCAGTGCTAGAGTGGCGGGAGAGGGCACCGGGGAGCTGTTTTTT
few,NA,TRBJ2-3,TRBV20-1,CSAPVGGAVDTQYF,TGCAGTGCTCCCGTCGGGGGAGCAGTAGATACGCAGTATTTT
medium-sized,NA,TRBJ1-2,TRBV30,CAGPRDTGFGYTF,TGTGCCGGCCCCCGGGACACCGGCTTTGGCTACACCTTC
NA,NA,TRBJ2-1,TRBV24-1,CATSDNTGLEQFF,TGTGCCACCAGTGACAACACAGGGCTGGAGCAGTTCTTC
many,NA,TRBJ1-2,TRBV5-6,CASSPRTENYGYTF,TGTGCCAGCAGCCCCCGGACGGAGAACTATGGCTACACCTTC
NA,TRBD2,TRBJ2-7,TRBV11-2,CASSPSRQAGGAYEQYF,TGTGCCAGCAGCCCCAGTCGACAAGCGGGGGGCGCCTACGAGCAGTACTTC
NA,TRBD1,TRBJ2-7,TRBV7-9,CASSLLTGTGVGEQYF,TGTGCCAGCAGCTTACTTACCGGGACAGGGGTAGGTGAGCAGTACTTC
NA,TRBD1,TRBJ1-2,TRBV27,CASSPTGVYGYTF,TGTGCCAGCAGTCCTACAGGGGTGTATGGCTACACCTTC
NA,TRBD2,TRBJ2-7,TRBV24-1,CATSGGGYEQYF,TGTGCCACCAGTGGGGGGGGGTACGAGCAGTACTTC
NA,NA,TRBJ2-1,TRBV7-2,CASSLSQNNEQFF,TGTGCCAGCAGCTTAAGTCAGAACAATGAGCAGTTCTTC
NA,TRBD1,TRBJ1-6,TRBV19,CASSITSGGQGYSPLHF,TGTGCCAGTAGTATAACAAGTGGCGGACAGGGATATTCACCCCTCCACTTT
NA,NA,TRBJ1-2,TRBV20-1,CSAREARGRGYTF,TGCAGTGCTAGAGAGGCGAGGGGAAGGGGCTACACCTTC
few,NA,TRBJ2-3,TRBV5-1,CASNDPGTDTQYF,TGCGCCAGTAATGACCCTGGCACAGATACGCAGTATTTT
NA,TRBD1,TRBJ1-2,TRBV10-3,CAISVQGEVHGYTF,TGTGCCATCAGTGTACAGGGGGAAGTCCATGGCTACACCTTC
medium-sized,TRBD2,TRBJ2-3,TRBV20-1,CSAPLAGGTDTQYF,TGCAGTGCTCCACTAGCGGGGGGCACAGATACGCAGTATTTT
NA,NA,TRBJ1-4,TRBV9,CASSVEGRINEKLFF,TGTGCCAGCAGCGTAGAGGGACGGATCAATGAAAAACTGTTTTTT
NA,NA,TRBJ2-7,TRBV29-1,CSVYGSMCEQYF,TGCAGCGTTTACGGGAGTATGTGCGAGCAGTACTTC
once,TRBD2,TRBJ2-7,TRBV7-2,CASSVGLRGVLYEQYF,TGTGCCAGCAGCGTCGGACTTCGGGGGGTTTTATACGAGCAGTACTTC
few,NA,TRBJ2-1,TRBV2,CASTSGVSYNEQFF,TGTGCCAGCACCTCGGGGGTCTCCTACAATGAGCAGTTCTTC
NA,NA,TRBJ2-1,TRBV29-1,CSVGNADNEQFF,TGCAGCGTTGGTAACGCTGACAATGAGCAGTTCTTC
once,TRBD1,TRBJ1-2,TRBV5-1,CASSPGRGQYGYTF,TGCGCCAGCAGCCCGGGGAGGGGACAGTATGGCTACACCTTC
NA,TRBD1,TRBJ2-3,TRBV29-1,CSVGQGSNTQYF,TGCAGCGTTGGACAGGGGAGTAATACGCAGTATTTT
many,NA,TRBJ1-2,TRBV28,CASRPGQFIYGYTF,TGTGCCAGCAGACCAGGACAGTTTATCTATGGCTACACCTTC
NA,NA,TRBJ2-1,TRBV7-9,CATTILTVPHHEQFF,TGTGCCACCACGATACTGACTGTTCCCCACCATGAGCAGTTCTTC
NA,NA,TRBJ1-2,TRBV5-1,CASSEDRANYGYTF,TGCGCCAGCAGTGAGGACAGAGCTAACTATGGCTACACCTTC
medium-sized,TRBD1,TRBJ2-6,TRBV6-1,CASRSEFYGQGVTGANVLTF,TGTGCCAGCAGAAGTGAATTCTACGGACAGGGGGTGACTGGGGCCAACGTCCTGACTTTC
NA,TRBD1,TRBJ2-7,TRBV6-2/TRBV6-3,CASSQPGGPYEQYF,TGTGCCAGCAGCCAACCAGGGGGCCCCTACGAGCAGTACTTC
NA,TRBD1,TRBJ2-7,TRBV7-3,CASSMLTGGEQYF,TGTGCCAGCAGCATGCTGACAGGGGGCGAGCAGTACTTC
medium-sized,NA,TRBJ1-2,TRBV19,CASSIVGRRTYGYTF,TGTGCCAGTAGTATAGTGGGCAGGCGAACCTATGGCTACACCTTC
NA,TRBD2,TRBJ2-7,TRBV24-1,CATSGGGRAYEQYF,TGTGCCACCAGTGGAGGCGGGAGAGCCTACGAGCAGTACTTC
hyperexpanded,TRBD1,TRBJ2-7,TRBV13,CASSPRDRTEQYF,TGTGCCAGCAGCCCCCGGGACAGGACCGAGCAGTACTTC
NA,TRBD2,TRBJ2-7,TRBV4-1,CASSRLWTSGYEQYF,TGCGCCAGCAGCCGCCTGTGGACTAGCGGATACGAGCAGTACTTC